This TCR beta chain was found in a study of CD8 T cells in ankylosing spondylitis. Broader study findings: Matched synovial fluid from ankylosing spondylitis patients was reported to be enriched for disease-linked clones. Prior literature has documented some motif variants in synovial fluid and blood from reactive arthritis. Seemingly characteristic of ankylosing spondylitis blood was a TCR beta motif consisting of under ten highly homologous variants.

For this clonotype: Antigen specificity is unknown.

V shed 1 base, J shed 0 bases, and the junction held 8 bases outside the gene matches. The CDR3 sequence is 18 residues long. Generation of TCR beta libraries employed quantitative 5'-RACE incorporating molecular barcodes. TCRdb processed the 5' RACE reads anew with MiXCR; each CDR3 protein has one entry. Here the sample spans about 800,000 distinct CDR3 sequences, about an eighth being singletons. This TCR derives from a male donor with ankylosing spondylitis. The J gene is TRBJ2-1, the V gene TRBV12-3 or TRBV12-4; 8 positions match TRBD2. Sequences were obtained from blood, either unsorted or a sorted T cell fraction (not recorded which). CDR3 bases: TGTGCCAGCAGTTTAGGGCGGGGGGCCATTAGCTCCTACAATGAGCAGTTCTTC. Translating it yields CASSLGRGAISSYNEQFF.